The T cell receptor beta chain under discussion was sequenced for a study of blood T cell repertoires in COVID-19. Looking at the study overall: Acute and convalescent COVID-19 samples came from the United States, Italy and Spain. In each case, the material was cDNA or gDNA derived from T cells, B-cell-depleted T cells, or PBMCs.

Germline loops: CDR1 WNHNN, CDR2 SYGVQD (reference sequence). V lost 7 bases to trimming and J lost 3 bases, with 19 bases between them. There are 15 residues in the CDR3. The assay was immunoSEQ multiplex PCR, and TCRdb's table has in-frame clones only and misses some. The data contain some 320,000 clones, more than 75% of them seen just once; the ten biggest clones take up approximately 7.8%. This clonotype was sampled from a woman between 45 and 65 years old who had recovered from COVID-19. The material sequenced was peripheral blood. The genes are TRBV10-1 and TRBJ2-7, with D perhaps matching TRBD1 (5 bases). As DNA, the CDR3 is TGCGCCAGCACATTAGGGGTCGTGTTGGGCTACGAGCAGTACTTC. It specifies CASTLGVVLGYEQYF.